The rows below give T cell receptor beta chains drawn from one sample of a study of T cells after posttransplantation cyclophosphamide. Sequencing used immunoSEQ multiplex PCR; TCRdb keeps in-frame clones, though not all of them. The table includes some 64,000 clones, over 85% detected once. Specimen: PBMCs. The receptors were gathered from a woman in her twenties or thirties in good health and a related stem cell transplant donor. Both conserved end residues are part of each CDR3. Fields, in order: J gene, clone size, D gene, V gene, CDR3 DNA, CDR3 protein. D genes are given only for firm matches. Clone size is shown for a subset of rows, as once, few, many or a class of expanded clone.

J gene: TRBJ1-1; clone size: NA; D gene: NA; V gene: TRBV7-9; CDR3 DNA: TGTGCCAGCAGCTTGACGGCGGATGGCACTGAAGCTTTCTTT; CDR3 protein: CASSLTADGTEAFF
J gene: TRBJ2-5; clone size: NA; D gene: NA; V gene: TRBV6-1; CDR3 DNA: TGTGCCAGCAGTCCCGTATCGCTAGTCAAAGAGACCCAGTACTTC; CDR3 protein: CASSPVSLVKETQYF
J gene: TRBJ2-3; clone size: NA; D gene: NA; V gene: TRBV15; CDR3 DNA: TGTGCCACCAGCCGTGAACGGGTACCAGATACGCAGTATTTT; CDR3 protein: CATSRERVPDTQYF
J gene: TRBJ1-6; clone size: NA; D gene: NA; V gene: TRBV25-1; CDR3 DNA: TGTGCCAGCAGTGATCGGCGGGGGCTCCGACCCAATTCACCCCTCCACTTT; CDR3 protein: CASSDRRGLRPNSPLHF
J gene: TRBJ1-2; clone size: NA; D gene: NA; V gene: TRBV27; CDR3 DNA: TGTGCCAGCAGTCGGGGCGGGGGCTTTGGTGGCTACACCTTC; CDR3 protein: CASSRGGGFGGYTF
J gene: TRBJ2-3; clone size: NA; D gene: NA; V gene: TRBV7-8; CDR3 DNA: TGTGCCAGCAGCTTAAGTAGCCAGGATACGCAGTATTTT; CDR3 protein: CASSLSSQDTQYF
J gene: TRBJ1-2; clone size: NA; D gene: TRBD1; V gene: TRBV15; CDR3 DNA: TGTGCCACCAGCTTAATCTCGGGACAGGTTAGCTATGGCTACACCTTC; CDR3 protein: CATSLISGQVSYGYTF
J gene: TRBJ2-7; clone size: once; D gene: TRBD2; V gene: TRBV29-1; CDR3 DNA: TGCAGCGTCCTGGGCGGGAGGGAGCAGTACTTC; CDR3 protein: CSVLGGREQYF
J gene: TRBJ2-1; clone size: NA; D gene: TRBD2; V gene: TRBV7-2; CDR3 DNA: TGTGCCAGCAGCGGGATAGCGGGGGTCAATGAGCAGTTCTTC; CDR3 protein: CASSGIAGVNEQFF
J gene: TRBJ2-7; clone size: NA; D gene: TRBD1; V gene: TRBV29-1; CDR3 DNA: TGCAGCGCTCGACAGGGGGGTACCTACGAGCAGTACTTC; CDR3 protein: CSARQGGTYEQYF
J gene: TRBJ2-3; clone size: NA; D gene: NA; V gene: TRBV6-1; CDR3 DNA: TGTGCCAGCAGAGGGTCACCGGCAGATACGCAGTATTTT; CDR3 protein: CASRGSPADTQYF
J gene: TRBJ2-1; clone size: NA; D gene: TRBD2; V gene: TRBV5-1; CDR3 DNA: TGCGCCAGCAGGCCTAGCGGGGGGATATACAATGAGCAGTTCTTC; CDR3 protein: CASRPSGGIYNEQFF
J gene: TRBJ1-1; clone size: NA; D gene: NA; V gene: TRBV7-8; CDR3 DNA: TGTGCCAGCAGCTCCCGAGGGAGCAGGGACACTGAAGCTTTCTTT; CDR3 protein: CASSSRGSRDTEAFF
J gene: TRBJ2-3; clone size: NA; D gene: NA; V gene: TRBV2; CDR3 DNA: TGTGCCAGCAGTGAACAGGGAAAAGGCACAGATACGCAGTATTTT; CDR3 protein: CASSEQGKGTDTQYF
J gene: TRBJ1-3; clone size: NA; D gene: NA; V gene: TRBV25-1; CDR3 DNA: TGTGCCAGCAGTGACCCGATAGCTGGAAACACCATATATTTT; CDR3 protein: CASSDPIAGNTIYF
J gene: TRBJ2-2; clone size: NA; D gene: TRBD2; V gene: TRBV28; CDR3 DNA: TGTGCCAGCAGTTTGGGGACTAGCGGGGGGTCCGGGGAGCTGTTTTTT; CDR3 protein: CASSLGTSGGSGELFF
J gene: TRBJ2-2; clone size: NA; D gene: NA; V gene: TRBV19; CDR3 DNA: TGTGCCAGTAGTATAGGGGGCCTTCGGAACACCGGGGAGCTGTTTTTT; CDR3 protein: CASSIGGLRNTGELFF
J gene: TRBJ2-2; clone size: NA; D gene: TRBD1; V gene: TRBV10-1; CDR3 DNA: TGCGCCAGTGTACACCCAGGGGGCCCCCTTACCGGGGAGCTGTTTTTT; CDR3 protein: CASVHPGGPLTGELFF
J gene: TRBJ2-1; clone size: NA; D gene: TRBD1; V gene: TRBV5-8; CDR3 DNA: TGTGCCAGCAGCTTGGGGACAGGGTACAATGAGCAGTTCTTC; CDR3 protein: CASSLGTGYNEQFF
J gene: TRBJ1-1; clone size: NA; D gene: TRBD1; V gene: TRBV7-2; CDR3 DNA: TGTGCCAGCAGCTTATCCCGGACAGGAAACACTGAAGCTTTCTTT; CDR3 protein: CASSLSRTGNTEAFF
J gene: TRBJ2-2; clone size: NA; D gene: NA; V gene: TRBV7-2; CDR3 DNA: TGTGCCAGCAGCTTAGTTGGGGGGCGACTTAATACCGGGGAGCTGTTTTTT; CDR3 protein: CASSLVGGRLNTGELFF
J gene: TRBJ2-1; clone size: NA; D gene: TRBD2; V gene: TRBV28; CDR3 DNA: TGTGCCAGCACCCTCGAACCGGGGGGATCCTACAATGAGCAGTTCTTC; CDR3 protein: CASTLEPGGSYNEQFF
J gene: TRBJ1-2; clone size: NA; D gene: NA; V gene: TRBV7-9; CDR3 DNA: TGTGCCAGCAGCTTAGGGGGATCCATGACCGATGGCTACACCTTC; CDR3 protein: CASSLGGSMTDGYTF
J gene: TRBJ2-4; clone size: NA; D gene: NA; V gene: TRBV9; CDR3 DNA: TGTGCCAGCAGCGCAGCGTCAGGTTCGGTCGGCCAAAACATTCAGTACTTC; CDR3 protein: CASSAASGSVGQNIQYF
J gene: TRBJ1-2; clone size: NA; D gene: NA; V gene: TRBV7-2; CDR3 DNA: TGTGCCAGCAGCTTAGATGGGGGCGCCTATGGCTACACCTTC; CDR3 protein: CASSLDGGAYGYTF
J gene: TRBJ1-1; clone size: NA; D gene: TRBD1; V gene: TRBV5-6; CDR3 DNA: TGTGCCAGCAGGCGGACAGGGATCACTGAAGCTTTCTTT; CDR3 protein: CASRRTGITEAFF